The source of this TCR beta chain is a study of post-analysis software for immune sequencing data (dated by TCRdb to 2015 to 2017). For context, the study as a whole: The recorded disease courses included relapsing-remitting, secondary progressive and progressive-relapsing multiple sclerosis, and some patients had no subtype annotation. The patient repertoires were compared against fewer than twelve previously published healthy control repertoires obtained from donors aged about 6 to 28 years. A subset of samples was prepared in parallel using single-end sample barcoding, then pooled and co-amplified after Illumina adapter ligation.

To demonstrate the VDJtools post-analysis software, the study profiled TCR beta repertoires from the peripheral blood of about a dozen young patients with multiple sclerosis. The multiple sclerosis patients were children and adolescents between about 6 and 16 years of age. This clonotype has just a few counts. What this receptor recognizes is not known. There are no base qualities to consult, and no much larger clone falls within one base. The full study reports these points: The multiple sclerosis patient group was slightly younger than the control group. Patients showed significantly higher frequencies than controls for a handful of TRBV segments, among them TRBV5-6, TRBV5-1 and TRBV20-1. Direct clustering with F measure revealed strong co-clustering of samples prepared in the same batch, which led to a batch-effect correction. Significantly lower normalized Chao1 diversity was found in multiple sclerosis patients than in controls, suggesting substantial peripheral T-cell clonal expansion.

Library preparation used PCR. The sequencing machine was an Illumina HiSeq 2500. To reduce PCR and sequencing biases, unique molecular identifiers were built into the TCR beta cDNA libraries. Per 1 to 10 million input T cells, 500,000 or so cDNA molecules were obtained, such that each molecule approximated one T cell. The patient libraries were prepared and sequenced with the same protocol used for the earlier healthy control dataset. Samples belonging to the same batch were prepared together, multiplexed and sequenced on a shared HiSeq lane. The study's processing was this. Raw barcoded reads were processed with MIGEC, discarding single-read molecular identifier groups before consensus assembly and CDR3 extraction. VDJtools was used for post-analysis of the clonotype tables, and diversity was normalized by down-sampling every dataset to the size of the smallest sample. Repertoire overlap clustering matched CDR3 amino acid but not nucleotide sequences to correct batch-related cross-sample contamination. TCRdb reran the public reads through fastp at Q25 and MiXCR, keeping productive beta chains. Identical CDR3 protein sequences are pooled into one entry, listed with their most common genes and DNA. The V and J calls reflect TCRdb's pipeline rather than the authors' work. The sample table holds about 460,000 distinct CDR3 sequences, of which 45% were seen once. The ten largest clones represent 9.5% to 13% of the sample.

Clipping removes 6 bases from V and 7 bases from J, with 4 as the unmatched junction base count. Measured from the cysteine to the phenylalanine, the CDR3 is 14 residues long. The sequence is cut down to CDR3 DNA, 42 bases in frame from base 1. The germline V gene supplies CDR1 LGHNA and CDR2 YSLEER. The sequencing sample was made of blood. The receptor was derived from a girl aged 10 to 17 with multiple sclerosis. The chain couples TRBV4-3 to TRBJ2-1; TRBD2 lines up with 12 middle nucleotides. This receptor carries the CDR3 CASSPLAGGNEQFF. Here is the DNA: TGCGCCAGCAGTCCACTAGCGGGAGGAAATGAGCAGTTCTTC.